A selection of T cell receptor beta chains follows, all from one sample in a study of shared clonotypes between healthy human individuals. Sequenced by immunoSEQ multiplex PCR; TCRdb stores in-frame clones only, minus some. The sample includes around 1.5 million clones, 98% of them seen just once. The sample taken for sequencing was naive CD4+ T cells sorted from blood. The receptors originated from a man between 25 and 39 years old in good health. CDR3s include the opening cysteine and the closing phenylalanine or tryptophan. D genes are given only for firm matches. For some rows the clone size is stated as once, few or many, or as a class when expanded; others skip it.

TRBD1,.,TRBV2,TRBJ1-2,CASRGQAAYGYTF,TGTGCCAGCAGAGGACAGGCCGCCTATGGCTACACCTTC
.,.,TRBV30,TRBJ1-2,CAWTGMGYGYTF,TGTGCCTGGACAGGGATGGGCTATGGCTACACCTTC
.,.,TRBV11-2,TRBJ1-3,CASGSTGQNSGNTIYF,TGTGCCAGCGGAAGCACAGGACAGAACTCTGGAAACACCATATATTTT
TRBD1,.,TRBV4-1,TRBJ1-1,CASSQEGTGVSVAFF,TGCGCCAGCAGCCAAGAAGGGACAGGGGTATCGGTAGCTTTCTTT
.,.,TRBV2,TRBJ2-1,CASSAASRSWNEQFF,TGTGCCAGCAGTGCGGCTAGCAGGAGTTGGAATGAGCAGTTCTTC
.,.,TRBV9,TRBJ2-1,CASSVEGVAVYNEQFF,TGTGCCAGCAGCGTAGAAGGGGTAGCGGTGTACAATGAGCAGTTCTTC
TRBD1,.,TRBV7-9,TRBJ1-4,CASSLDRSLPPNEKLFF,TGTGCCAGCAGCTTGGACAGGTCTCTACCTCCCAATGAAAAACTGTTTTTT
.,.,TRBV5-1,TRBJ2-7,CASTIEPLYEQYF,TGCGCCAGTACGATAGAGCCACTTTACGAGCAGTACTTC
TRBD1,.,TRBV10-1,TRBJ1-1,CASSERTGNTEAFF,TGCGCCAGCAGTGAGCGGACAGGGAACACTGAAGCTTTCTTT
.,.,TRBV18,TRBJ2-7,CASHQSGGDEQYF,TGTGCCAGCCACCAAAGCGGAGGGGACGAGCAGTACTTC
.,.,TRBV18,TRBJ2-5,CASSPQGWYQETQYF,TGTGCCAGCTCACCCCAGGGATGGTACCAAGAGACCCAGTACTTC
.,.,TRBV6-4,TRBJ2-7,CASSDSGPTYEQYF,TGTGCCAGCAGTGACTCGGGACCTACCTACGAGCAGTACTTC
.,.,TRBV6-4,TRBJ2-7,CASSVESHSYEQYF,TGTGCCAGCAGTGTGGAGTCCCACTCCTACGAGCAGTACTTC
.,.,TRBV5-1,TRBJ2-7,CASSRQSGQGPYEQYF,TGCGCCAGCAGCAGACAAAGTGGGCAGGGCCCCTACGAGCAGTACTTC
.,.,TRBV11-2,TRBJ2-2,CASSAGPVPNTGELFF,TGTGCCAGCAGCGCGGGACCAGTTCCGAACACCGGGGAGCTGTTTTTT
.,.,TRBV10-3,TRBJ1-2,CAISDPGGYTF,TGTGCCATCAGTGACCCGGGCGGCTACACCTTC
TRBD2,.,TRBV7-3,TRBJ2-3,CASSSLPSGTDTQYF,TGTGCCAGCAGCTCCCTCCCTAGCGGTACAGATACGCAGTATTTT
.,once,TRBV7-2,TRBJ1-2,CASSPGSGYGYTF,TGTGCCAGCAGCCCCGGTTCTGGCTATGGCTACACCTTC
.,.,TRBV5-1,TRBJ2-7,CASSLVLPGPGGPTEQYF,TGCGCCAGCAGTCTTGTTCTACCTGGGCCAGGCGGTCCTACTGAGCAGTACTTC
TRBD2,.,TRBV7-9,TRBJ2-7,CATRGSGRTYEQYF,TGTGCCACCAGGGGTAGCGGGAGAACCTACGAGCAGTACTTC
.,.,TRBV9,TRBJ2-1,CASSVGYEQFF,TGTGCCAGCAGCGTGGGATATGAGCAGTTCTTC
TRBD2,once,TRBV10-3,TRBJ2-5,CAISVGLAGGQETQYF,TGTGCCATCAGTGTAGGGCTAGCGGGAGGCCAAGAGACCCAGTACTTC
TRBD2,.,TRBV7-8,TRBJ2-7,CASGPGLAGVMYEQYF,TGTGCCAGCGGTCCGGGACTAGCGGGAGTTATGTACGAGCAGTACTTC
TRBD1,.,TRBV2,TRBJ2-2,CASSEQGAAGELFF,TGTGCCAGCAGTGAACAGGGGGCGGCCGGGGAGCTGTTTTTT
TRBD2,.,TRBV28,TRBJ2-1,CASLLGGTSGLYNEQFF,TGTGCCAGCCTACTCGGGGGGACTTCAGGGCTCTACAATGAGCAGTTCTTC
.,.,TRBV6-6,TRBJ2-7,CASSYSWTRREQYF,TGTGCCAGCAGTTACTCATGGACTCGACGAGAGCAGTACTTC
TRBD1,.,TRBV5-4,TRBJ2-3,CASSLGEGQGAYTQYF,TGTGCCAGCAGCTTGGGCGAGGGACAGGGGGCTTATACGCAGTATTTT
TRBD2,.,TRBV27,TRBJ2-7,CASSALAGEVYEQYF,TGTGCCAGCAGTGCACTAGCGGGAGAAGTCTACGAGCAGTACTTC
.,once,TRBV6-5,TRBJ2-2,CASSLLSTEPGELFF,TGTGCCAGCAGTTTATTATCGACAGAACCCGGGGAGCTGTTTTTT
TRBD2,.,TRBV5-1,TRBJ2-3,CASSLRGEWDTQYF,TGCGCCAGCAGCTTGCGGGGGGAATGGGATACGCAGTATTTT
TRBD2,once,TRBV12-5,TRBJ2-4,CASGSSGRRAKNIQYF,TGTGCTAGTGGCTCTAGCGGGAGGAGGGCCAAAAACATTCAGTACTTC
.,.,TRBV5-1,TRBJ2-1,CASSSEGGAYNEQFF,TGCGCCAGCAGCTCGGAGGGGGGAGCCTACAATGAGCAGTTCTTC
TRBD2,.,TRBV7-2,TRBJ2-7,CASSPRLAGSEQYF,TGTGCCAGCAGCCCCCGACTAGCGGGATCCGAGCAGTACTTC
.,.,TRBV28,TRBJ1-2,CASSPRGVSNYGYTF,TGTGCCAGCAGCCCCAGAGGGGTCTCTAACTATGGCTACACCTTC
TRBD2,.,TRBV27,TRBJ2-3,CASKNPPGLAGGINTQYF,TGTGCCAGCAAAAACCCTCCGGGACTAGCGGGAGGGATAAATACGCAGTATTTT
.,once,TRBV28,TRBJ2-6,CASSLRLSGANVLTF,TGTGCCAGCAGTTTACGACTTTCTGGGGCCAACGTCCTGACTTTC
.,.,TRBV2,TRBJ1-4,CASKGYEKLFF,TGTGCCAGCAAGGGGTATGAAAAACTGTTTTTT
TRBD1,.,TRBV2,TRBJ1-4,CASSPDRGNEKLFF,TGTGCCAGCAGCCCGGACAGGGGTAATGAAAAACTGTTTTTT
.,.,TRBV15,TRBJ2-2,CATSRTRGTTGELFF,TGTGCCACCAGCCGAACCAGGGGCACCACCGGGGAGCTGTTTTTT
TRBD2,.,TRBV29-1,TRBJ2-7,CSVSGRATYEQYF,TGCAGCGTATCAGGGAGGGCTACCTACGAGCAGTACTTC
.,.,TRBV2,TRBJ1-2,CASSVGGLYGYTF,TGTGCCAGCAGTGTCGGGGGGCTCTATGGCTACACCTTC
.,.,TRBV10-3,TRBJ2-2,CAIRGAANTGELFF,TGTGCCATCAGGGGAGCCGCGAACACCGGGGAGCTGTTTTTT
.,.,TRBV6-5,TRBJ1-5,CASSPAGGGGQPQHF,TGTGCCAGCAGTCCTGCCGGTGGCGGTGGACAGCCCCAGCATTTT
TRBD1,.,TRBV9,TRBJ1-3,CASSVSGTGAMSGNTIYF,TGTGCCAGCAGCGTGTCCGGGACAGGGGCGATGTCTGGAAACACCATATATTTT
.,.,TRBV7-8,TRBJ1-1,CASSLHGQEAFF,TGTGCCAGCAGCCTCCATGGGCAGGAAGCTTTCTTT
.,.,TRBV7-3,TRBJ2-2,CASSSRTGELFF,TGTGCCAGTTCCAGCCGAACCGGGGAGCTGTTTTTT
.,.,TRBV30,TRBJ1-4,CAWSGWKNEKLFF,TGTGCCTGGAGTGGTTGGAAGAATGAAAAACTGTTTTTT
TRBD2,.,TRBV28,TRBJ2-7,CASTPGGGAYEQYF,TGTGCCAGCACCCCCGGGGGGGGCGCGTACGAGCAGTACTTC
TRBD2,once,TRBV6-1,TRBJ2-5,CASSGTSGRWAQETQYF,TGTGCCAGCAGTGGGACTAGCGGGAGATGGGCCCAAGAGACCCAGTACTTC
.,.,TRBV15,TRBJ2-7,CATSVRGTISYEQYF,TGTGCCACCAGCGTACGCGGGACCATCTCCTACGAGCAGTACTTC